This T cell receptor (beta chain) originates from a study of shared clonotypes between healthy human individuals. Clones were read by immunoSEQ multiplex PCR, and TCRdb kept only the in-frame ones, dropping some. Found here are some 2,000,000 clones, almost 96% of them singletons; the top ten hold roughly 0.13%. Germline lookup yields CDR1 SGHVT and CDR2 SQSDAQ. Trimming left V 1 base short and J 4 bases short, with 13 bases between. The CDR3 loop spans 15 amino acids. What was sequenced was naive CD4+ T cells sorted from blood. Subset here: CD45RA+ positively selected. The TCR comes from a young man in good health. The V and J genes are TRBV7-4 and TRBJ1-1, with D possibly TRBD1 on 5 matching bases. CDR3 protein: CASSLVGREGTEAFF. The CDR3 nucleotides read TGTGCCAGCAGCTTAGTGGGCAGGGAGGGCACTGAAGCTTTCTTT. Full variable domain (missing parts from reference TRBV7-4 and TRBJ1-1): GAGVSQSPRYKVAKRGRDVALRCDSISGHVTLYWYRQTLGQGSEVLTYSQSDAQRDKSGRPSGRFSAERPERSVSTLKIQRTEQGDSAVYLCASSLVGREGTEAFFGQGTRLTVV.